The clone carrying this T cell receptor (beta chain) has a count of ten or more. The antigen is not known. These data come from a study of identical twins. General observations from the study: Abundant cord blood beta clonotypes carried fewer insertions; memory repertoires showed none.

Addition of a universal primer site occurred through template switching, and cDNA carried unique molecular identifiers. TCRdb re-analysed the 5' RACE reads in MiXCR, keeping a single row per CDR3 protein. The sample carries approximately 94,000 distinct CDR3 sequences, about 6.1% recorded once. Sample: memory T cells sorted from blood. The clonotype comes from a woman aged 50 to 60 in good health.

CDR3: CASSPVMRVNTEAFF. The CDR3 DNA is TGTGCCAGTAGTCCTGTTATGAGGGTGAACACTGAAGCTTTCTTT. The chain carries TRBV19 and TRBJ1-1; D gene unclear. The CDR3 runs to 15 residues. Trimming cost V 5 bases and J 0 bases, with 13 bases left between them. Germline assignment: CDR1 LNHDA and CDR2 SQIVND (reference sequence).